Listed below are T cell receptor beta chains from one sample, sequenced in a study of cytomegalovirus exposure and HLA in healthy donors. Some clones are missing from TCRdb's copy, which holds only in-frame ones; the method was immunoSEQ multiplex PCR. The sample shows 130,000 or so clones, 80% to 90% of them seen only once. The material sequenced was PBMCs. The source is a young woman in good health and CMV-seropositive. Both conserved end residues are part of each CDR3. Fields, in order: V gene, D gene, J gene, CDR3 length, clone size, CDR3 DNA, CDR3 protein. The D gene is left open where the match is weak. Only part of the rows carry a size: once, few, many, or a class if the clone is expanded.

V: TRBV19
D: TRBD1
J: TRBJ1-2
length: 13
size: -
DNA: TGTGCCAGTAGTATGACGGACAGGGGTGGCTACACCTTC
CDR3: CASSMTDRGGYTF

V: TRBV7-7
D: TRBD2
J: TRBJ2-1
length: 12
size: few
DNA: TGTGCTAGCAGCCCCGATAGCGGGGAGCAGTTCTTC
CDR3: CASSPDSGEQFF

V: TRBV7-2
D: TRBD2
J: TRBJ2-4
length: 18
size: -
DNA: TGTGCCAGCAGCTTAGTGGCTAGCGGGGGGGCCGTCAAAAACATTCAGTACTTC
CDR3: CASSLVASGGAVKNIQYF

V: TRBV9
D: -
J: TRBJ2-1
length: 16
size: -
DNA: TGTGCCAGCAGCGTCCGAAGCGGCGGCGGTTACAATGAGCAGTTCTTC
CDR3: CASSVRSGGGYNEQFF

V: TRBV5-4
D: -
J: TRBJ2-5
length: 11
size: few
DNA: TGTGCCAGCAGCAGAGGGGAGACCCAGTACTTC
CDR3: CASSRGETQYF

V: TRBV11-3
D: -
J: TRBJ2-7
length: 14
size: few
DNA: TGTGCCAGCAGCTTGGGAGGACAGGTCCACGAGCAGTACTTC
CDR3: CASSLGGQVHEQYF

V: TRBV2
D: -
J: TRBJ2-1
length: 15
size: -
DNA: TGTGCCAGCAGTGAGGGCGGGTTCTCCTACAATGAGCAGTTCTTC
CDR3: CASSEGGFSYNEQFF

V: TRBV19
D: -
J: TRBJ1-1
length: 13
size: -
DNA: TGTGCCAGTAGTATAGATCTATACACTGAAGCTTTCTTT
CDR3: CASSIDLYTEAFF

V: TRBV19
D: -
J: TRBJ1-3
length: 13
size: -
DNA: TGTGCCAGCAGACAGAGCTCTGGAAACACCATATATTTT
CDR3: CASRQSSGNTIYF

V: TRBV9
D: TRBD2
J: TRBJ2-5
length: 15
size: -
DNA: TGTGCCAGCAGCGTAGCTAGCGGGGGAGGTGAGACCCAGTACTTC
CDR3: CASSVASGGGETQYF

V: TRBV19
D: TRBD1
J: TRBJ1-5
length: 14
size: -
DNA: TGTGCCAGTAGCGAACAGGGGGCCGGTCGGCCCCAGCATTTT
CDR3: CASSEQGAGRPQHF